This T cell receptor beta chain is drawn from a study of early T cells in non-severe SARS-CoV-2 infection. Study in general: Sequencing of unsorted whole blood was done on bulk RNA, leaving chains unpaired.

General observations from the study: Matching against VDJdb likely underestimated virus-specific expansions, favoring anti-spike CD8.

Attachment of unique molecular identifiers to individual cDNA molecules was performed. TCRdb re-derived calls from the 5' RACE reads in MiXCR, one entry per CDR3 protein. The data hold some 45,000 distinct CDR3 sequences, with about 4.2% observed a single time. This clonotype was seen repeatedly, ten times or more. Its specificity is unknown. Looked up from germline, CDR1 is ENHRY and CDR2 is SYGVKD. Losses at the gene ends were 3 bases for V and 9 bases for J; bases not matched to a gene: 5. The length of the CDR3 is 13 residues. The V gene is TRBV10-3, the J gene TRBJ2-1; 7 nucleotides line up with TRBD2. Sequenced material: whole blood. The TCR originated in an adult who was a healthcare worker with PCR-confirmed SARS-CoV-2 infection or an uninfected control (not recorded which). CDR3 sequence: CAISESGKIEQFF. Here the CDR3 DNA reads TGTGCCATCAGTGAAAGCGGGAAGATTGAGCAGTTCTTC.